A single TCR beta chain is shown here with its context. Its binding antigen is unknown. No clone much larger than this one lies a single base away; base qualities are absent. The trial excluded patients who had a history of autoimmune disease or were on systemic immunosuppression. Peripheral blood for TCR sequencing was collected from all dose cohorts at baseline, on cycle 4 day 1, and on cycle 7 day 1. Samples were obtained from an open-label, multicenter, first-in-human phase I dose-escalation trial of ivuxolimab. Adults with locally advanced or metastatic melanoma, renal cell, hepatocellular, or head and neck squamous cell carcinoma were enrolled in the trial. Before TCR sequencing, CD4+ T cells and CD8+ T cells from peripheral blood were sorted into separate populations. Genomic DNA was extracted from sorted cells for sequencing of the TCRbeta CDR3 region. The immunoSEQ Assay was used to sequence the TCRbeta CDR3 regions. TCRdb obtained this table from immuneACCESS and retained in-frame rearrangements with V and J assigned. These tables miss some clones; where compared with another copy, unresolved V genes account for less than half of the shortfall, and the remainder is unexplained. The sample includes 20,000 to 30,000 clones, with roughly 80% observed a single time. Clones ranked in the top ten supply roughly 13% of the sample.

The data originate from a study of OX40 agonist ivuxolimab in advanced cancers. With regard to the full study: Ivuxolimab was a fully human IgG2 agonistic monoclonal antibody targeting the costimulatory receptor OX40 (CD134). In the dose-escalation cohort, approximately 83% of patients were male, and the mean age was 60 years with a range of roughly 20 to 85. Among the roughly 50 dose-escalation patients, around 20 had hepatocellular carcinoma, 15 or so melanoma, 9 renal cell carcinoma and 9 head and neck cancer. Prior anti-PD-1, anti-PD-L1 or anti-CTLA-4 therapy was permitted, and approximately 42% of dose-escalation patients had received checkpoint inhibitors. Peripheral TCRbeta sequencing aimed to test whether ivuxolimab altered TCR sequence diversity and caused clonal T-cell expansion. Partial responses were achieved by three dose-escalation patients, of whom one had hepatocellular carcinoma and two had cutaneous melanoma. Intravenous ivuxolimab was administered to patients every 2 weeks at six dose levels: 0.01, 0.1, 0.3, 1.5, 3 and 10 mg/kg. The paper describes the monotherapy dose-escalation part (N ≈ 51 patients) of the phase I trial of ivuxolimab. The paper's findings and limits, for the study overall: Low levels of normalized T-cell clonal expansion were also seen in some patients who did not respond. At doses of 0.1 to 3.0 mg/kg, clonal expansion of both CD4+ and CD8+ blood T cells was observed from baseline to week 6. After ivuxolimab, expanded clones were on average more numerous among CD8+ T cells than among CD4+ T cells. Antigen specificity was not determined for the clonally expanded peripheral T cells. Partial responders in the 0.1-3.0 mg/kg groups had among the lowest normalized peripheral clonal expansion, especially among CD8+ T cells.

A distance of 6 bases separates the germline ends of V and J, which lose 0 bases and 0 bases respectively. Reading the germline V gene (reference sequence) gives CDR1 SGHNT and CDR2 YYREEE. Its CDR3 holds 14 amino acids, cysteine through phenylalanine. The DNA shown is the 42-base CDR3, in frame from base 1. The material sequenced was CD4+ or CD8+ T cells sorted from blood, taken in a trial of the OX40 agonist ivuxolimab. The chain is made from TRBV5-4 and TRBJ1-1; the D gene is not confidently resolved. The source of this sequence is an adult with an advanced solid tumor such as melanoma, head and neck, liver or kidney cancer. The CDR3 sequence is CASSLGPMNTEAFF. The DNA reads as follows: TGTGCCAGCAGCTTGGGGCCTATGAACACTGAAGCTTTCTTT.